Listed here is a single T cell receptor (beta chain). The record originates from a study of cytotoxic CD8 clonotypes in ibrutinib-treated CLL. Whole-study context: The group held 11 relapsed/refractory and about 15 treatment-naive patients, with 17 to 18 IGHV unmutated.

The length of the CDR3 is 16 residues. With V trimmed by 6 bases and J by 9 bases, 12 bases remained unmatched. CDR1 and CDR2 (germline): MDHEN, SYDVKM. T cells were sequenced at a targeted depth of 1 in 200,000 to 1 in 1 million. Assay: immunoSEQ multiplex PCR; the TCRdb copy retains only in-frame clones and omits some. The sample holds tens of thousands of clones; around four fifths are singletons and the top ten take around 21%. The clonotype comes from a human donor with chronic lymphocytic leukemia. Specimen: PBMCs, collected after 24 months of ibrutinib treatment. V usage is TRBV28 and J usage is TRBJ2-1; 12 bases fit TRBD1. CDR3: CASSPWGTGGSGEQFF. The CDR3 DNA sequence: TGTGCCAGCAGCCCATGGGGGACAGGGGGCTCGGGTGAGCAGTTCTTC. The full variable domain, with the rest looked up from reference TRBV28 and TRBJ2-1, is DVKVTQSSRYLVKRTGEKVFLECVQDMDHENMFWYRQDPGLGLRLIYFSYDVKMKEKGDIPEGYSVSREKKERFSLILESASTNQTSMYLCASSPWGTGGSGEQFFGPGTRLTVL.